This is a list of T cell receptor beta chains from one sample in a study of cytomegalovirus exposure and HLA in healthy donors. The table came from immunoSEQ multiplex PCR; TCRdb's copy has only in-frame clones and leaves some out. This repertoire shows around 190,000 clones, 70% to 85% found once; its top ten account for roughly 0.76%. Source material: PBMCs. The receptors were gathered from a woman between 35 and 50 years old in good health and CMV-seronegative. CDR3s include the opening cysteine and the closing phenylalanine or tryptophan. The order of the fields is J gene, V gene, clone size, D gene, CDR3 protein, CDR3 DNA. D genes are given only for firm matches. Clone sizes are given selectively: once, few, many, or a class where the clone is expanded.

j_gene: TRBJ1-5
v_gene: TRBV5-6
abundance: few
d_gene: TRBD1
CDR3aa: CASSRGQGMGNQPQHF
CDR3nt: TGTGCCAGCAGCCGTGGACAGGGTATGGGCAATCAGCCCCAGCATTTT

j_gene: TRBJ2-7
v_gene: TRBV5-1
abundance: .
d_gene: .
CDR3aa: CASSYVGGEQYF
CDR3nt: TGCGCCAGCAGCTACGTGGGGGGCGAGCAGTACTTC

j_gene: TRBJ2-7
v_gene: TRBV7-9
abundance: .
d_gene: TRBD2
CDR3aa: CASSQSGEFGEQYF
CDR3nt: TGTGCCAGCAGCCAGAGCGGGGAATTCGGCGAGCAGTACTTC

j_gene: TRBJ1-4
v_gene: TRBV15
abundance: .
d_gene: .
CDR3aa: CATSRHREGNEKLFF
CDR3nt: TGTGCCACCAGCAGGCACAGGGAGGGCAATGAAAAACTGTTTTTT

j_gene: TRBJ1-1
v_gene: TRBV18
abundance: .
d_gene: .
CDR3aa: CASSPWTERGEAFF
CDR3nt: TGTGCCAGCTCACCCTGGACAGAGAGAGGAGAAGCTTTCTTT

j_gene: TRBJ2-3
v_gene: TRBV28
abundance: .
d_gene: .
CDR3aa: CASKSGVGTDTQYF
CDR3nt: TGTGCCAGCAAATCCGGGGTGGGGACAGATACGCAGTATTTT

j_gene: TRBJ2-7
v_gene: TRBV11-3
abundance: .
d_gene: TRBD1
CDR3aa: CASSLYRGQSYEQYF
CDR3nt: TGTGCCAGCAGCTTGTATAGGGGGCAAAGCTACGAGCAGTACTTC

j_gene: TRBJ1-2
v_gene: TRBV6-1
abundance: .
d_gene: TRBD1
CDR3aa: CASTLVRGPGGYTF
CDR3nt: TGTGCCAGCACTCTCGTTAGGGGGCCAGGGGGCTACACCTTC

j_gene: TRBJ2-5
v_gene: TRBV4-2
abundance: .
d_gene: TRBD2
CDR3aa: CASSQDPAGVSAETQYF
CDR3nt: TGTGCCAGCAGCCAAGATCCCGCGGGAGTATCCGCAGAGACCCAGTACTTC

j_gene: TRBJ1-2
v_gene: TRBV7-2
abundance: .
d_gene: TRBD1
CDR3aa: CASSITGGAYGYTF
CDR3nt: TGTGCCAGCAGCATTACAGGGGGTGCCTATGGCTACACCTTC

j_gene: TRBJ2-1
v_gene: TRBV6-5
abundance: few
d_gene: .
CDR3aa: CASRGTTYNEQFF
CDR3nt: TGTGCCAGCAGAGGGACAACGTACAATGAGCAGTTCTTC

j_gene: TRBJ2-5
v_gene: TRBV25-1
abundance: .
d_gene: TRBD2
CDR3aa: CASSERRSGDETQYF
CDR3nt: TGTGCCAGCAGTGAACGAAGAAGCGGGGACGAGACCCAGTACTTC

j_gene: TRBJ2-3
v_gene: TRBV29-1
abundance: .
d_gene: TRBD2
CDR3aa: CSVVMASGYTDTQYF
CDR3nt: TGCAGCGTTGTAATGGCTAGCGGATACACAGATACGCAGTATTTT

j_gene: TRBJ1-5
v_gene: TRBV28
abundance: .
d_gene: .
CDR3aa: CASRRGQSNQPQHF
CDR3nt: TGTGCCAGCAGGAGAGGACAGAGCAATCAGCCCCAGCATTTT

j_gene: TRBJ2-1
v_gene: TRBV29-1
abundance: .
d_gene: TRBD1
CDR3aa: CSVGGQGTGRSPSYNEQFF
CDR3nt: TGCAGCGTTGGGGGCCAGGGGACAGGGAGAAGTCCCTCCTACAATGAGCAGTTCTTC

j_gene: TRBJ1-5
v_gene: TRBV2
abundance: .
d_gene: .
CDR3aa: CASSTGSGNQPQHF
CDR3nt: TGTGCCAGCAGTACAGGGTCGGGCAATCAGCCCCAGCATTTT

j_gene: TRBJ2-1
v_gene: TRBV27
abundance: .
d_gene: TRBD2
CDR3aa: CASRGLAETYNEQFF
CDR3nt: TGTGCCAGCAGGGGACTAGCGGAAACCTACAATGAGCAGTTCTTC

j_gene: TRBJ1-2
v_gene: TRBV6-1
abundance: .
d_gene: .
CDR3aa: CASKTVLYGYTF
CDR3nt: TGTGCCAGCAAGACAGTTTTATATGGCTACACCTTC

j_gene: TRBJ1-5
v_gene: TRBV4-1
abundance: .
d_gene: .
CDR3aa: CASSQDRGFGQPQHF
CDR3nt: TGCGCCAGCAGCCAAGATCGGGGGTTCGGTCAGCCCCAGCATTTT

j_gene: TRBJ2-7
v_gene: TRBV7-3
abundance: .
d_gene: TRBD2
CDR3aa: CASSIAGGPSEQYF
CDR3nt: TGTGCCAGCAGCATAGCGGGAGGGCCCTCCGAGCAGTACTTC

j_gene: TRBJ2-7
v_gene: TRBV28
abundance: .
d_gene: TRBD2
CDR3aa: CASSLFLLAGENEQYF
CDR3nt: TGTGCCAGCAGTTTATTTCTCCTAGCGGGAGAGAACGAGCAGTACTTC

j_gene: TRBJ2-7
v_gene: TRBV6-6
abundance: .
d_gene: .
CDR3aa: CASSYSTEGEQYF
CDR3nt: TGTGCCAGCAGTTACTCCACAGAGGGCGAGCAGTACTTC

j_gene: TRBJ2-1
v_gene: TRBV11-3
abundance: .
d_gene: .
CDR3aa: CASSQNRFPYNEQFF
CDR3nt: TGTGCCAGCAGCCAGAACAGGTTCCCCTACAATGAGCAGTTCTTC

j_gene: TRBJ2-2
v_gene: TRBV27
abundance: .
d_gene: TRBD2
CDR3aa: CASSFRSAGTRGTGELFF
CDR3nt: TGTGCCAGCAGTTTTAGGTCCGCCGGGACTAGGGGCACCGGGGAGCTGTTTTTT

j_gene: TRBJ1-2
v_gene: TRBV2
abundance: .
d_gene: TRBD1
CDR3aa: CASSEQGGNYGYTF
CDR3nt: TGTGCCAGCAGCGAACAGGGGGGTAACTATGGCTACACCTTC

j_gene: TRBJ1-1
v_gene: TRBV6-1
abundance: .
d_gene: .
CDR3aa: CASSEKVTGNTEAFF
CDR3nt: TGTGCCAGCAGTGAAAAGGTAACAGGGAACACTGAAGCTTTCTTT

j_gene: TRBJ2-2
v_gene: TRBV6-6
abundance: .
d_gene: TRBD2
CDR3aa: CASSYNGRANTGELFF
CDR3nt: TGTGCCAGCAGTTATAACGGGAGGGCGAACACCGGGGAGCTGTTTTTT

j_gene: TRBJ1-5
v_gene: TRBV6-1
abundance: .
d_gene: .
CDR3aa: CACTEQPLNQPQHF
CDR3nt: TGTGCCTGTACGGAACAGCCTCTCAATCAGCCCCAGCATTTT

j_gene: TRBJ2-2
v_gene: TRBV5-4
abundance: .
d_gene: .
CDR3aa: CASSLDTGELFF
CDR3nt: TGTGCCAGCAGCCTTGACACCGGGGAGCTGTTTTTT

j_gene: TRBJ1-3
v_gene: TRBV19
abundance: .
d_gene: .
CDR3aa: CASSSLGNTIYF
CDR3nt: TGTGCCAGTAGTTCCCTCGGAAACACCATATATTTT

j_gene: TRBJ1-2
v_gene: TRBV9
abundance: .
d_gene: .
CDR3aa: CASSPQSGPYGYTF
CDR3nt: TGTGCCAGCAGCCCACAGAGCGGTCCCTATGGCTACACCTTC

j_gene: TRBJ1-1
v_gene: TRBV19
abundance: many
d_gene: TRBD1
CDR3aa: CASIPSGGLLVGTEAFF
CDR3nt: TGTGCCAGTATCCCCTCAGGGGGCCTTCTTGTTGGCACTGAAGCTTTCTTT

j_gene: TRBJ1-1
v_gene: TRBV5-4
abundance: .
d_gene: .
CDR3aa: CASSLDREKATEAFF
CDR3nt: TGTGCCAGCAGCTTGGACCGGGAAAAGGCCACTGAAGCTTTCTTT

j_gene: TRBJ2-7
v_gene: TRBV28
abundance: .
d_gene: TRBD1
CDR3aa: CASSSLGQLSYEQYF
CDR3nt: TGTGCCAGCAGCTCATTGGGACAGCTCTCCTACGAGCAGTACTTC

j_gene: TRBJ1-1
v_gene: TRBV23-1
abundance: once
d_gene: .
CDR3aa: CASPWSPRNTEAFF
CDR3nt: TGCGCCAGCCCATGGTCTCCCAGGAACACTGAAGCTTTCTTT

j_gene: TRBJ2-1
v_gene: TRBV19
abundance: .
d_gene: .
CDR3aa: CASSPGRPPGADEQFF
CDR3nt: TGTGCCAGTAGCCCAGGCAGACCACCAGGGGCGGATGAGCAGTTCTTC

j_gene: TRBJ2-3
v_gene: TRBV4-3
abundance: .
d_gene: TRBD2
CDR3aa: CASSRTSASTDTQYF
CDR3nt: TGCGCCAGCAGCCGGACTAGCGCTAGCACAGATACGCAGTATTTT

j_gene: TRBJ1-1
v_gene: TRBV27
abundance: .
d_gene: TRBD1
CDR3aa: CASSPSGQGFRAFF
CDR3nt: TGTGCCAGCAGTCCCTCTGGACAGGGTTTTCGAGCTTTCTTT

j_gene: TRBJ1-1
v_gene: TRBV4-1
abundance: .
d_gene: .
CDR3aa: CASSQGSTEAFF
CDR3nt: TGCGCCAGCAGCCAAGGGAGCACTGAAGCTTTCTTT

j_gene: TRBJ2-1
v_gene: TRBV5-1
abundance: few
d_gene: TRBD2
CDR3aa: CASSVELADNEQFF
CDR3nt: TGCGCCAGCAGCGTAGAACTAGCGGACAATGAGCAGTTCTTC

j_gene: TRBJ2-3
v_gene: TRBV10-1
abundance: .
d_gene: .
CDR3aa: CASSESLLTDTQYF
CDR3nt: TGCGCCAGCAGTGAGTCGTTACTCACAGATACGCAGTATTTT

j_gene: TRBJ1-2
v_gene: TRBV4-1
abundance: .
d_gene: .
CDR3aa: CASSQRADWDSGYTF
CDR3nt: TGCGCCAGCAGCCAAAGGGCCGACTGGGACTCGGGCTACACCTTC

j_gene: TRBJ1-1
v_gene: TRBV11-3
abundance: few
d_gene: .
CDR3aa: CASSGPGRNTEAFF
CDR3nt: TGTGCCAGCAGCGGACCCGGGAGAAACACTGAAGCTTTCTTT